This entry lists 30 T cell receptor beta chains sequenced from one sample in a study of cytotoxic CD8 clonotypes in ibrutinib-treated CLL. Only in-frame clones appear in the TCRdb table, and some are missing; sequencing was by immunoSEQ multiplex PCR. The repertoire has hundreds of thousands of clones, less than 75% of them found once; the top ten carry roughly 15%. This sample comprised PBMCs, obtained after 24 months of ibrutinib treatment. These receptors were taken from a human donor with chronic lymphocytic leukemia.

This clone has a handful of counts. This sequence joins TRBV2 and TRBJ2-2; no clear D. V was pared by 3 bases and J by 6 bases, with 2 bases between. Per germline, CDR1 SNHLY and CDR2 FYNNEI. CDR3 length: 11 residues. The CDR3 loop reads CASSDPGELFF. The CDR3 DNA reads as TGTGCCAGCAGTGATCCCGGGGAGCTGTTTTTT.

This clone was counted only a few times. This chain joins TRBV27 and TRBJ1-2, with a possible D match to TRBD1 (5 bases). CDR3 size: 16 residues. The V gene's germline CDR1 is MNHEY and CDR2 SMNVEV (reference sequence). V was trimmed by 5 bases and J by 2 bases, leaving 18 bases between them. In DNA, the CDR3 is TGTGCCAGCAGTATCGCTCCTTCCGGGACCAACTATGGCTACACCTTC. Encoded protein: CASSIAPSGTNYGYTF.

The chain uses TRBV18 and TRBJ2-4, with 7 bases lining up with TRBD1. Germline trimming cut 3 bases from V and 4 bases from J; bases unmatched to any gene: 3. CDR3 length equals 14 residues. CDR1 and CDR2 from the germline V gene are KGHSH and LQKENI. The CDR3 is CASSPGQPKNIQYF. The CDR3 DNA reads as TGTGCCAGCTCACCGGGACAGCCTAAAAACATTCAGTACTTC.

The rearrangement uses TRBV5-1 and TRBJ1-4; D is uncertain. CDR3 length: 11 amino acids. V was pared by 0 bases and J by 10 bases, with 4 bases between. Germline CDR1 reads SGHRS; CDR2 reads YFSETQ. This CDR3 reads CASSLEGKLFF. In DNA, the CDR3 is TGCGCCAGCAGCTTGGAAGGAAAACTGTTTTTT. Full variable domain (missing parts from reference TRBV5-1 and TRBJ1-4): KAGVTQTPRYLIKTRGQQVTLSCSPISGHRSVSWYQQTPGQGLQFLFEYFSETQRNKGNFPGRFSGRQFSNSRSEMNVSTLELGDSALYLCASSLEGKLFFGSGTQLSVL.

The table lists this clone with a count of one. The CDR3 here is CASRSTGGSWNEQFF. The CDR3, as DNA: TGTGCCAGCAGGTCGACGGGGGGCTCTTGGAATGAGCAGTTCTTC. V gene TRBV5-5 combines with J gene TRBJ2-1; tentatively, D is TRBD2 (7 bases). The length of the CDR3 is 15 residues. Germline V gives CDR1 SGHKS, CDR2 YYEKEE (reference sequence). V dropped 5 bases and J dropped 7 bases, with 19 bases sitting between them.

In its sample, this clone was seen a few times. The genes are TRBV5-1 and TRBJ1-1, with D uncertain. The CDR3 covers 14 residues. V was clipped by 3 bases and J by 5 bases, with 14 bases between them. CDR1 is SGHRS, CDR2 YFSETQ, per germline. The CDR3 DNA follows: TGCGCCAGCAGCTCCCACAGCAGTAGTACTGAAGCTTTCTTT. Protein product: CASSSHSSSTEAFF.

The chain couples TRBV7-3 to TRBJ2-3, with D maybe TRBD2 (6 bases). The CDR3 contains 15 residues. Deletions cut 1 base from V and 6 bases from J, with 14 bases between. Germline V gene lookup returns CDR1 SGHTA and CDR2 FQGTGA. The CDR3 spells CASSLMAGSPDTQYF. CDR3 DNA: TGTGCCAGCAGCTTAATGGCGGGATCCCCCGATACGCAGTATTTT. The entire variable domain, with the rest obtained from reference TRBV7-3 and TRBJ2-3, is as follows: GAGVSQTPSNKVTEKGKYVELRCDPISGHTALYWYRQSLGQGPEFLIYFQGTGAADDSGLPNDRFFAVRPEGSVSTLKIQRTERGDSAVYLCASSLMAGSPDTQYFGPGTRLTVL.

CDR3 sequence reads: CASSTAGHEQYF. CDR3 in DNA: TGCGCCAGCAGCACGGCAGGCCACGAGCAGTACTTC. The rearrangement uses TRBV5-1 and TRBJ2-7; D uncertain. The CDR3 loop spans 12 amino acids. The V gene lost 4 bases and the J gene lost 5 bases, with 10 bases spanning the gap. Germline loops: CDR1 SGHRS, CDR2 YFSETQ. The full variable domain, completed using reference TRBV5-1 and TRBJ2-7, is KAGVTQTPRYLIKTRGQQVTLSCSPISGHRSVSWYQQTPGQGLQFLFEYFSETQRNKGNFPGRFSGRQFSNSRSEMNVSTLELGDSALYLCASSTAGHEQYFGPGTRLTVT.

The chain employs TRBV29-1 and TRBJ2-1; TRBD2 agrees at 10 bases. The CDR3 covers 13 residues. Germline V lookup: CDR1 SQVTM, CDR2 ANQGSEA. The V and J ends lost 4 bases and 7 bases, in that order; junction bases with no gene match: 4. The CDR3 protein is CSVGQREGNEQFF. The CDR3 nucleotides read TGCAGCGTTGGACAGCGGGAGGGTAATGAGCAGTTCTTC.

The V call is TRBV6-5, the J call TRBJ2-3; 7 positions match TRBD2. The trim removed 5 bases at V and 1 base at J, leaving 0 bases unmatched. The CDR3 length is 13 residues. Germline values: CDR1 MNHEY, CDR2 SVGAGI. The CDR3 reads CASSTSGTDTQYF. The CDR3 DNA is TGTGCCAGCAGTACTAGCGGCACAGATACGCAGTATTTT.

The chain recombines TRBV11-3 with TRBJ2-2; 10 bases agree with TRBD1. There are 16 residues in the CDR3. Germline values: CDR1 SGHNT, CDR2 YENEEA. The V gene end was trimmed by 5 bases and the J gene end by 6 bases; junction bases not matched to a gene: 9. The CDR3 DNA reads as TGTGCCAGCAGCCCTTCGGGACAGGGGATCCCCGGGGAGCTGTTTTTT. This encodes CASSPSGQGIPGELFF.

V and J are TRBV5-1 and TRBJ1-1; D is unclear. Germline assignment: CDR1 SGHRS and CDR2 YFSETQ. The CDR3 extends over 14 amino acids. The V and J ends lost 0 bases and 1 base respectively, with 7 bases between them. CDR3 region: CASSLAGRNTEAFF. The CDR3, as DNA: TGCGCCAGCAGCTTGGCTGGCCGGAACACTGAAGCTTTCTTT.

The chain recombines TRBV7-2 with TRBJ2-7; 9 bases match TRBD1. V trimming: 0 bases; J trimming: 5 bases; junction bases outside the gene matches: 5. The V gene's germline CDR1 is SGHTA and CDR2 FQGNSA. The CDR3 is 15 amino acids. CDR3 sequence reads: CASSLAGTGLNEQYF. The CDR3 DNA is TGTGCCAGCAGCTTAGCGGGGACAGGGTTAAACGAGCAGTACTTC.

This clone came up a few times. The junction differs from germline at one of its ends, possibly a read error. The rearrangement joins TRBV23-1 to TRBJ2-1, with D maybe TRBD2 (6 bases). TRBV23-1 is designated an ORF whose function remains uncertain. CDR3 size: 11 residues. DNA for the CDR3: TGCGCCAGCAGTCGCGGGACTCATAAGGTCTTC. Amino acids: CASSRGTHKVF.

This clone was seen more than once but under ten times. This chain joins TRBV5-6 and TRBJ2-1; unclear D gene. Germline V lookup: CDR1 SGHDT, CDR2 YYEEEE. The CDR3 length is 12 residues. The V end lost 6 bases, the J end lost 6 bases, and 10 bases lay between the germline ends. The CDR3 loop is CASTRYGNEQFF. The DNA of the CDR3 is TGTGCCAGCACCAGGTATGGCAATGAGCAGTTCTTC.

The chain links TRBV6-6 to TRBJ2-1, with a possible D match to TRBD2 (5 bases). The CDR3 has 13 residues. V shed 4 bases and J shed 2 bases, with 6 bases lying between them. Germline assignment: CDR1 MNHNY and CDR2 SVGAGI (reference sequence). CDR3 nucleotides: TGTGCCAGCAGTTCCGGGACCTACAATGAGCAGTTCTTC. It specifies CASSSGTYNEQFF.

Written as DNA, the CDR3 is TGTGCCAGCCGGCAAAATGAAGCCTATGAAAAACTGTTTTTT. The encoded protein is CASRQNEAYEKLFF. The chain employs TRBV6-5 and TRBJ1-4; no reliable D call. V was clipped by 8 bases and J by 6 bases, with 16 bases between them. Germline assignment: CDR1 MNHEY and CDR2 SVGAGI. CDR3 length: 14 residues.

This clone was picked up a small number of times. The rearrangement joins TRBV7-3 to TRBJ2-7, with D possibly TRBD1 on 6 matching bases. Germline V lookup: CDR1 SGHTA, CDR2 FQGTGA. This CDR3 contains 16 residues. V lost 5 bases, J lost 6 bases, and 23 bases lay in between. This CDR3 is CASSPSVGAATGEQYF. Here the CDR3 DNA reads TGTGCCAGCAGCCCCTCGGTGGGGGCAGCTACTGGCGAGCAGTACTTC.

This chain joins TRBV19 and TRBJ2-7, with D possibly matching TRBD1 (6 bases). Trimming cost V 6 bases and J 2 bases, with 14 bases left between them. CDR3 length: 14 residues. The germline CDR1 and CDR2 sequences are LNHDA and SQIVND (reference sequence). CDR3 loop: CASSLGQLPYEQYF. CDR3 in DNA: TGTGCCAGTAGCCTCGGACAGCTGCCCTACGAGCAGTACTTC. The whole variable domain, filled in from reference TRBV19 and TRBJ2-7, reads DGGITQSPKYLFRKEGQNVTLSCEQNLNHDAMYWYRQDPGQGLRLIYYSQIVNDFQKGDIAEGYSVSREKKESFPLTVTSAQKNPTAFYLCASSLGQLPYEQYFGPGTRLTVT.

The chain has TRBV9 and TRBJ2-1; D unclear. V dropped 1 base and J dropped 3 bases, with 8 bases sitting between them. CDR1 and CDR2 (germline): SGDLS, YYNGEE. The CDR3 contains 14 residues. Here the CDR3 reads CASSVSPNYNEQFF. CDR3 DNA sequence: TGTGCCAGCAGCGTATCCCCTAACTACAATGAGCAGTTCTTC.

This sequence joins TRBV5-1 and TRBJ2-5; D remains ambiguous. The CDR3 is 14 amino acids. V lost 2 bases to trimming and J lost 0 bases, with 8 bases between them. Germline values: CDR1 SGHRS, CDR2 YFSETQ. CDR3 sequence reads: CASSFDPYQETQYF. The CDR3 bases are TGCGCCAGCAGCTTCGACCCGTACCAAGAGACCCAGTACTTC.

The V and J genes are TRBV30 and TRBJ1-4, with D possibly TRBD1 on 5 matching bases. The germline gives CDR1 GTSNPN, CDR2 SVGIG (reference sequence). The CDR3 extends over 10 amino acids. The V and J ends lost 5 bases and 8 bases respectively, with 6 bases between them. This CDR3 reads CAWGGEKLFF. In DNA, the CDR3 is TGTGCCTGGGGGGGAGAAAAACTGTTTTTT.

The chain carries TRBV5-1 and TRBJ2-3; TRBD2 matches at 8 bases. This CDR3 region has 15 residues. CDR1 SGHRS and CDR2 YFSETQ come from the germline V gene. J was trimmed by 0 bases and V by 3 bases; bases with no gene match: 3. The CDR3 sequence: CASSSLAGSTDTQYF. In DNA form, the CDR3 reads TGCGCCAGCAGCTCGTTAGCGGGAAGCACAGATACGCAGTATTTT. The full variable domain, with the rest looked up from reference TRBV5-1 and TRBJ2-3, is KAGVTQTPRYLIKTRGQQVTLSCSPISGHRSVSWYQQTPGQGLQFLFEYFSETQRNKGNFPGRFSGRQFSNSRSEMNVSTLELGDSALYLCASSSLAGSTDTQYFGPGTRLTVL.

The genes are TRBV6-6 and TRBJ2-3; D call uncertain. CDR1 MNHNY and CDR2 SVGAGI come from the germline V gene (reference sequence). The V gene lost 7 bases and the J gene lost 6 bases, with 11 bases spanning the gap. The CDR3 contains 12 residues. CDR3 loop: CASKGTQDTQYF. For the CDR3, the DNA is TGTGCCAGCAAGGGCACGCAGGATACGCAGTATTTT.

The chain combines TRBV18 with TRBJ1-1, with D maybe TRBD1 (6 bases). The CDR3 has 14 residues. CDR1 is KGHSH, CDR2 LQKENI, per germline. V was pared by 3 bases and J by 1 base, with 9 bases between. DNA of the CDR3: TGTGCCAGCTCACCTCAGACAGGGAACACTGAAGCTTTCTTT. Residues: CASSPQTGNTEAFF.

The gene calls are TRBV7-2 and TRBJ2-7, with D possibly being TRBD1 or TRBD2 (7 bases each). This CDR3 has 16 residues. The ends were cut back, 4 bases at V and 2 bases at J, with 18 bases in the middle. Germline assignment: CDR1 SGHTA and CDR2 FQGNSA. The CDR3 spells CASSSGGAGLAYEQYF. The CDR3 DNA is TGTGCCAGCAGCTCAGGGGGGGCAGGACTAGCCTACGAGCAGTACTTC.

The V call is TRBV5-4, the J call TRBJ2-3; the match to TRBD2 covers 7 bases. The CDR3 length is 16 residues. Germline values: CDR1 SGHNT, CDR2 YYREEE (reference sequence). V trimming: 5 bases; J trimming: 2 bases; junction bases outside the gene matches: 11. The CDR3, as DNA: TGTGCCAGCAGTAGCGCCGGGGGAGGGCCCACAGATACGCAGTATTTT. Its translation: CASSSAGGGPTDTQYF.

This clone was observed many times. CDR3 nucleotides: TGTGCCAGCAGCCTAGCGGCTGTCGTAGATACGCAGTATTTT. It encodes CASSLAAVVDTQYF. The V call is TRBV9, the J call TRBJ2-3; 7 bases line up with TRBD2. J was trimmed by 5 bases and V by 4 bases; bases with no gene match: 7. Per the germline V gene, CDR1 is SGDLS and CDR2 is YYNGEE. CDR3 length equals 14 residues.

The genes are TRBV28 and TRBJ2-7; 8 nucleotides align to TRBD1. This CDR3 region has 15 residues. The trim removed 5 bases at V and 3 bases at J, leaving 9 bases unmatched. Germline loops: CDR1 MDHEN, CDR2 SYDVKM. The CDR3 protein is CASSLRTGWVYEQYF. The CDR3 nucleotides are TGTGCCAGCAGTCTCCGGACAGGGTGGGTCTACGAGCAGTACTTC.

The CDR3 nucleotides are TGTGCCACCGGGCGGGACTCAATCTCCTACAATGAGCAGTTCTTC. Translation gives CATGRDSISYNEQFF. The chain links TRBV15 to TRBJ2-1; possible D gene TRBD2, 6 bases. Trimming stripped 8 bases from V and 0 bases from J, with 14 bases between. Germline values: CDR1 LNHNV, CDR2 YYDKDF (reference sequence). This CDR3 has 15 residues. The full variable domain, with the rest looked up from reference TRBV15 and TRBJ2-1, is DAMVIQNPRYQVTQFGKPVTLSCSQTLNHNVMYWYQQKSSQAPKLLFHYYDKDFNNEADTPDNFQSRRPNTSFCFLDIRSPGLGDTAMYLCATGRDSISYNEQFFGPGTRLTVL.